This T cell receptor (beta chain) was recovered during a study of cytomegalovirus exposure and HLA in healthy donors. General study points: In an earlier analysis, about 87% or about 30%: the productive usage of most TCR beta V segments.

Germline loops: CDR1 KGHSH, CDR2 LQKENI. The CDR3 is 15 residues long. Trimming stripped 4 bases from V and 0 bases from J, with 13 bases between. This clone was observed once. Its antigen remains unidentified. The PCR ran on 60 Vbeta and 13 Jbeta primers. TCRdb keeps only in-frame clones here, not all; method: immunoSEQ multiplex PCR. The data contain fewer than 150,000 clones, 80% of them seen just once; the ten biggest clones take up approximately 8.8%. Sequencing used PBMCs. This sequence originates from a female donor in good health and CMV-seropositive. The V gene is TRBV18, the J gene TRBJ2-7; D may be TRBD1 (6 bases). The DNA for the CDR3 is TGTGCCAGCTCACTCGGGACACGCAGCTCCTACGAGCAGTACTTC. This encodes CASSLGTRSSYEQYF.